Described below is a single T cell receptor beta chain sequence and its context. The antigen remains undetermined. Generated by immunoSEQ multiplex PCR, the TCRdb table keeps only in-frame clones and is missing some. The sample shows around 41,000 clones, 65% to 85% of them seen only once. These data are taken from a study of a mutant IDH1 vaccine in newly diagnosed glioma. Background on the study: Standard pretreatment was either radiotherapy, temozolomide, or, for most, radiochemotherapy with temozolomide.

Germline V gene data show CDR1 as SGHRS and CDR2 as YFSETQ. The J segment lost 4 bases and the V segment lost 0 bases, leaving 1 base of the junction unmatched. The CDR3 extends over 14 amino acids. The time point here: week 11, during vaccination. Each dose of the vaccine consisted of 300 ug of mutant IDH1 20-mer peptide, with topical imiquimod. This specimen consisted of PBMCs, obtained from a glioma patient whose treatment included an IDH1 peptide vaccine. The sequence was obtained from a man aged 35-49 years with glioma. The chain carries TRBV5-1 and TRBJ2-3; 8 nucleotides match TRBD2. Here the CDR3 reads CASSLDGGADTQYF. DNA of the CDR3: TGCGCCAGCAGCTTGGACGGGGGGGCAGATACGCAGTATTTT.